There are many counts of the clone carrying this T cell receptor (beta chain). A much more abundant neighbour one base away suggests this may be a read error. In the same sample, other DNA sequences code for this CDR3. This specimen belongs to a study of metastatic and nonmetastatic thyroid tumors. Per the authors' pipeline: The distant-metastasis classifier for papillary thyroid cancer was built from CDR3 differences across clinicopathological groups. TCRdb reassembled clones from the PCR reads with MiXCR. These V and J calls originate from TCRdb's pipeline instead of the authors' own analysis. Found here are 39,000 or so clones, 19% of them singletons; the top ten hold approximately 16%. The germline CDR1 and CDR2 sequences are SGHAT and FQNNGV. This CDR3 region has 16 residues. Trimming at V came to 5 bases and at J to 4 bases, leaving 13 bases not matched to a gene. All patients were untreated before thyroid surgery.

The specimen sequenced was blood. The chain couples TRBV11-2 to TRBJ1-2, with TRBD1 identical over 7 bases. This TCR derives from a female donor with papillary thyroid cancer or a benign thyroid nodule (not recorded which). Some clones in this sample may be carry-over from other donors' samples. The CDR3 protein is CASSGGGDRVFYGYTF. The CDR3 nucleotides read TGTGCCAGCAGCGGAGGGGGTGACAGGGTTTTCTATGGCTACACCTTC.